This TCR beta chain was captured in a study of control samples from healthy donors and cancer patients. Measured with immunoSEQ multiplex PCR; TCRdb has only the in-frame clones, and not every one. This sample has roughly 170,000 clones, with approximately 92% found just once. The sequence was collected from a man younger than 35 in good health. The sequenced sample was blood.

The CDR3: CASSQDPQGTDHPSYNEQFF. DNA for the CDR3: TGCGCCAGCAGCCAAGACCCACAAGGCACTGACCATCCCTCCTACAATGAGCAGTTCTTC. The V gene is TRBV4-1, the J gene TRBJ2-1; D is uncertain. Germline CDR1 and CDR2: MGHRA and YSYEKL. Trimming removed 0 bases at V and 0 bases at J, with 21 bases between. This CDR3 has 20 residues.